The entry that follows covers one T cell receptor beta chain sequence. 13 Jbeta primers and 60 Vbeta primers were used for the PCR. Original data processing: Later reanalysis found approximately 80 million unique TCR beta chains, about 10 million of them shared. Sequenced by immunoSEQ multiplex PCR; TCRdb stores in-frame clones only, minus some. V, J and clone size derive from that table, while D and trimming were established from the DNA sequence. The sample has more than 150,000 clones, 80% to 90% seen once. This sample was included in a study of cytomegalovirus exposure and HLA in healthy donors. The CDR3 has 14 residues. After removal of 6 bases from V and 9 bases from J, the junction contained 5 bases not matched to a gene. CDR1 and CDR2 from the germline V gene are MNHEY and SMNVEV (reference sequence).

This receptor was identified in a girl aged 2-10 years in good health and CMV-seropositive. The V and J genes are TRBV27 and TRBJ2-1, with 13 bases aligning to TRBD2. The sequencing input was PBMCs. CDR3 amino acids: CASSGLAGAGEQFF. The CDR3, as DNA: TGTGCCAGCAGCGGACTAGCGGGAGCTGGTGAGCAGTTCTTC.